One T cell receptor beta chain is described in this entry. Unrecorded immune exposure was likely among donors, who were nominally healthy when sampled. This sample is part of a study of cytomegalovirus exposure and HLA in healthy donors. Across the whole study: From about 200 million T cells, an earlier analysis saw 117 million unique TCR beta sequences.

Both 60 Vbeta primers and 13 Jbeta primers went into the PCR. Assay: immunoSEQ multiplex PCR; the TCRdb copy retains only in-frame clones and omits some. The sample table includes roughly 200,000 clones. This CDR3 is 17 amino acids long. The germline CDR1 and CDR2 sequences are SGHTA and FQGNSA. Trimming took 1 base from V and 4 from J, leaving 16 bases between them. The sample consisted of PBMCs. This clonotype was obtained from a girl aged 2-9 years in good health and CMV-seropositive. The V gene is TRBV7-2, the J gene TRBJ1-4; D unclear. In nucleotides, the CDR3 is TGTGCCAGCAGCTTAGTTTTTGCCCCGGAGGATAATGAAAAACTGTTTTTT. This translates into CASSLVFAPEDNEKLFF.